This TCR beta chain was recorded in a study of blood T cell repertoires in COVID-19. Study-wide background: COVID-19 samples from acute and convalescent phases originated in the United States, Italy and Spain. In each case, the material was cDNA or gDNA derived from T cells, B-cell-depleted T cells, or PBMCs.

This clone was recorded a few times. In the original analysis: Cell counts per sample came from amplifying reference gene primers. Measured with immunoSEQ multiplex PCR; TCRdb has only the in-frame clones, and not every one. The DNA was the basis for D and trimming; V, J and clone size are from that table. The table includes over 85,000 clones, around 90% detected once. The source of this sequence is a man between 45 and 60 years old with active COVID-19. The material sequenced was peripheral blood.

CDR3 sequence (DNA): TGTGCCAGCAGCTTGAGGACAGGGGAGACCCAGTACTTC. It specifies CASSLRTGETQYF. The chain combines TRBV5-6 with TRBJ2-5; 8 bases line up with TRBD1. V shed 1 base and J 5 bases; nucleotides not matched to a gene: 1. Germline V gene data show CDR1 as SGHDT and CDR2 as YYEEEE. The CDR3 extends over 13 amino acids. Full variable domain (outside the CDR3, taken from reference TRBV5-6 and TRBJ2-5): DAGVTQSPTHLIKTRGQQVTLRCSPKSGHDTVSWYQQALGQGPQFIFQYYEEEERQRGNFPDRFSGHQFPNYSSELNVNALLLGDSALYLCASSLRTGETQYFGPGTRLLVL.